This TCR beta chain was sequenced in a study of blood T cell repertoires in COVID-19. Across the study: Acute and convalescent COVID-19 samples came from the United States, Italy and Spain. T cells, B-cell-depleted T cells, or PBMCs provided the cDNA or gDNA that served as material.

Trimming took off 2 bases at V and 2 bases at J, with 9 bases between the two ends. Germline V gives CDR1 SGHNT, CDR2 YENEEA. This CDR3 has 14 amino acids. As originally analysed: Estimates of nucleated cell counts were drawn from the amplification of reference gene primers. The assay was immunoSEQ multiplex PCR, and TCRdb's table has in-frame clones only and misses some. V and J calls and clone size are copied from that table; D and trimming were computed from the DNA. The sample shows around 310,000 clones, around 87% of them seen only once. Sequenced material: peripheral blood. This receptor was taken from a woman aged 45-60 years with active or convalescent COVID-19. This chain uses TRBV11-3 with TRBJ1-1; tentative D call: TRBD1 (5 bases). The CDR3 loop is CASSLSGINTEAFF. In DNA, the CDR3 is TGTGCCAGCAGCTTATCAGGGATAAACACTGAAGCTTTCTTT.